Described below is a single T cell receptor beta chain sequence and its context. The authors' processing: The assay estimated nucleated cells by amplifying reference gene primers. The repertoire was sequenced with immunoSEQ multiplex PCR; TCRdb's copy has only in-frame clones and lacks some. Clone size and V and J calls were adopted from that table, with D and trimming inferred from the DNA. The sample has about 25,000 clones, 87% seen once. The data belong to a study of blood T cell repertoires in COVID-19. Overall study context: Samples taken during acute and convalescent COVID-19 were collected in the United States, Italy and Spain. The analysed material was cDNA or gDNA that came from T cells, B-cell-depleted T cells, or PBMCs.

The sequence was obtained from a man in his forties or fifties with active COVID-19. The sample comprised peripheral blood.

The CDR3 sequence is CASSYSLGGGLTEAFF. CDR3 DNA: TGTGCCAGCAGTTACTCTTTAGGGGGCGGTTTGACTGAAGCTTTCTTT. The rearrangement uses TRBV6-5 and TRBJ1-1, with TRBD1 identical over 7 bases. With V trimmed by 0 bases and J by 5 bases, 9 bases remained unmatched. This CDR3 spans 16 amino acids. Germline assignment: CDR1 MNHEY and CDR2 SVGAGI.